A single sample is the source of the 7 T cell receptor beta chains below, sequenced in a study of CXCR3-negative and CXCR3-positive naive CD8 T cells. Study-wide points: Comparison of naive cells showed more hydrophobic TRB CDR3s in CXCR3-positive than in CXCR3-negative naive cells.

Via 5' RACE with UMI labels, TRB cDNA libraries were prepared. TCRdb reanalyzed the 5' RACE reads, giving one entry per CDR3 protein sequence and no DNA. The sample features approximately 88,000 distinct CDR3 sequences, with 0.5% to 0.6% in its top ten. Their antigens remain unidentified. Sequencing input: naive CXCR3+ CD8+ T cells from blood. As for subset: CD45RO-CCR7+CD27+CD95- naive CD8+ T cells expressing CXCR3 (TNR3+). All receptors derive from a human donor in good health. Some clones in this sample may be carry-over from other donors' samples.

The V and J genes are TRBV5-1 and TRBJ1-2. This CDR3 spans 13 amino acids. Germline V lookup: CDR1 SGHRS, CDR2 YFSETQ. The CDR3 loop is CASSLATERGYTF. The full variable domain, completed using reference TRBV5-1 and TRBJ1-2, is KAGVTQTPRYLIKTRGQQVTLSCSPISGHRSVSWYQQTPGQGLQFLFEYFSETQRNKGNFPGRFSGRQFSNSRSEMNVSTLELGDSALYLCASSLATERGYTFGSGTRLTVV.

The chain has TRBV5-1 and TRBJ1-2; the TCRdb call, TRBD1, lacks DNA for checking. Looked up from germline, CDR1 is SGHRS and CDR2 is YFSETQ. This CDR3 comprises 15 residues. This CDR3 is CASSLILLDRDGYTF.

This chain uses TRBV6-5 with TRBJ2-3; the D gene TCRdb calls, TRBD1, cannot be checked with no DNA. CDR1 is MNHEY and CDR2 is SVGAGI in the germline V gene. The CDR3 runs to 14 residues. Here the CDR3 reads CASRTGRITDTQYF.

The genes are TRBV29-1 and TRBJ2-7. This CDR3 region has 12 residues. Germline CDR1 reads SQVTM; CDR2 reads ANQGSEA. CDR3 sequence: CSVLRDGYEQYF.

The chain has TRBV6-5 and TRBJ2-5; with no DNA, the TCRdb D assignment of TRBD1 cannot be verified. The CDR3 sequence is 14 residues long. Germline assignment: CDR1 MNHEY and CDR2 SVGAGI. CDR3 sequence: CASQQGQTEETQYF.

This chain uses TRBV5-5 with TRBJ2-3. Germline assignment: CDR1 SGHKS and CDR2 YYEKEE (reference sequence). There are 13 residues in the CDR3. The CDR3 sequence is CASSFGSTDTQYF.

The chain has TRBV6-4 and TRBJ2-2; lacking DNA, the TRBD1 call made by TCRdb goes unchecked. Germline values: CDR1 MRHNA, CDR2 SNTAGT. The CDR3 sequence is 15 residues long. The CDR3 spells CASSLSQGDTGELFF.